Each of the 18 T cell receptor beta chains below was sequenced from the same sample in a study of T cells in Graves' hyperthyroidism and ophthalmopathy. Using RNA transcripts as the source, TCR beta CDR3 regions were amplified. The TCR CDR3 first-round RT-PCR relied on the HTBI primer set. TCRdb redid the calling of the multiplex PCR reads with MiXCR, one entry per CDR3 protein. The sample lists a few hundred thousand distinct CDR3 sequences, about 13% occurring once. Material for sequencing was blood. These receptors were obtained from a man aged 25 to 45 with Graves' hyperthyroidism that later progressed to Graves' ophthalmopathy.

The CDR3 sequence is CAWSDGTGVEKLFF. The CDR3 bases are TGTGCCTGGAGTGACGGGACAGGCGTTGAAAAACTGTTTTTT. The V gene is TRBV30, the J gene TRBJ1-4; 8 nucleotides match TRBD1. The V segment lost 1 base and the J segment 7 bases; nucleotides outside the gene matches: 5. The CDR3 runs to 14 residues. CDR1 and CDR2 (germline): GTSNPN, SVGIG (reference sequence).

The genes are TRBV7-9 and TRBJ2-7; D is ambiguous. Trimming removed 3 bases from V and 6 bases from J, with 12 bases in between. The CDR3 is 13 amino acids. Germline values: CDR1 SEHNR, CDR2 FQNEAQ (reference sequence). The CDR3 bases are TGTGCCAGCAGCTTCGGATTCCTCGGCGAGCAGTACTTC. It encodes CASSFGFLGEQYF.

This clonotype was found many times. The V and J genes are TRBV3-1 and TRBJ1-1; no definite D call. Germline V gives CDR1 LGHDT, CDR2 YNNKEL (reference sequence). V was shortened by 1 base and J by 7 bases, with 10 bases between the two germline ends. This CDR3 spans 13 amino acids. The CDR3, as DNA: TGTGCCAGCAGCCAAGGATCCCTTGGTGAAGCTTTCTTT. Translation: CASSQGSLGEAFF. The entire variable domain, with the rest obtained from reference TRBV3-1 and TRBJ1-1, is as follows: DTAVSQTPKYLVTQMGNDKSIKCEQNLGHDTMYWYKQDSKKFLKIMFSYNNKELIINETVPNRFSPKSPDKAHLNLHINSLELGDSAVYFCASSQGSLGEAFFGQGTRLTVV.

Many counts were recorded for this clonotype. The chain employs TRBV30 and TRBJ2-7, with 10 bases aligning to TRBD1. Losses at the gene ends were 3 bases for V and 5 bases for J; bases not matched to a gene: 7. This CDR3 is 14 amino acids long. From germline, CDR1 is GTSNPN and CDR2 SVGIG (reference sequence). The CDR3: CAWSTGTGDHEQYF. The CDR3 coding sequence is TGTGCCTGGAGCACAGGGACAGGGGACCACGAGCAGTACTTC.

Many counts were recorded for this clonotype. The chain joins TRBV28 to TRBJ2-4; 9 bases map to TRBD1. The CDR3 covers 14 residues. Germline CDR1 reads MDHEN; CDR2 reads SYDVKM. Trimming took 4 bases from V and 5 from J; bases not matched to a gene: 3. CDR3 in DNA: TGTGCCAGCAGTTATGGGGACAGGGAAAACATTCAGTACTTC. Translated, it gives CASSYGDRENIQYF.

The CDR3 DNA reads as TGTGCCAGCAGCTTAGAGCTACAGGGACGGTGGAATATTCAGTACTTC. It translates to CASSLELQGRWNIQYF. This chain joins TRBV11-2 and TRBJ2-4; TRBD1 is a possible D gene (6 bases). Trimming left V 0 bases short and J 10 bases short, with 19 bases between. The CDR3 has 16 residues. Germline assignment: CDR1 SGHAT and CDR2 FQNNGV.

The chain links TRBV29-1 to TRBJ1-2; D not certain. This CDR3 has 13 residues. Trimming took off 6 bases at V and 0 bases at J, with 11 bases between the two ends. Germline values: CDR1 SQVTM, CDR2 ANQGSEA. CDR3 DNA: TGCAGCGTCCTTCTCCCCGCTAACTATGGCTACACCTTC. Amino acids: CSVLLPANYGYTF.

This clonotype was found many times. Here the CDR3 reads CATYRGYGYTF. CDR3 nucleotide sequence: TGTGCCACATACAGGGGTTATGGCTACACCTTC. J is TRBJ1-2 and V is TRBV28; 7 bases match TRBD1. The V gene end was trimmed by 10 bases and the J gene end by 5 bases; junction bases not matched to a gene: 4. Germline CDR1 reads MDHEN; CDR2 reads SYDVKM. The CDR3 has 11 residues.

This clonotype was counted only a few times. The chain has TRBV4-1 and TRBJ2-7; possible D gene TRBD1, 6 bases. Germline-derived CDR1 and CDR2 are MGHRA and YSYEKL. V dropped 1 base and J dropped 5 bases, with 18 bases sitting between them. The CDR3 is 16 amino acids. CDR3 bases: TGCGCCAGCAGCCAAGGCGCACAGGGAAAGTTGGACGAGCAGTACTTC. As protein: CASSQGAQGKLDEQYF.

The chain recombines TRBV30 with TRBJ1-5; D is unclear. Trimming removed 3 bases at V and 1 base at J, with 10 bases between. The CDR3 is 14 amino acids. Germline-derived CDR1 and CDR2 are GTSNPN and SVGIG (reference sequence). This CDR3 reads CAWSVKASNQPQHF. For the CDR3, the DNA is TGTGCCTGGAGCGTAAAGGCGAGCAATCAGCCCCAGCATTTT.

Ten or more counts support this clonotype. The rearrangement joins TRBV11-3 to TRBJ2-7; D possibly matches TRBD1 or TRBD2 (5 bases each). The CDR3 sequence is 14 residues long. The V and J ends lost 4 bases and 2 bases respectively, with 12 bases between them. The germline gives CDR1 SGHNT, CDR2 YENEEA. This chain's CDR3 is CASSYRDVPYEQYF. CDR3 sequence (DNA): TGTGCCAGCAGCTACCGGGACGTACCCTACGAGCAGTACTTC.

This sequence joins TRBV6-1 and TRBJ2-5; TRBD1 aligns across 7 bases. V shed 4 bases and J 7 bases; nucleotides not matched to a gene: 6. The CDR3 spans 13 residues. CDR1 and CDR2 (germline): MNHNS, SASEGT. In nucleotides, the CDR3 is TGTGCCAGCAGTGGATACAGGGGCCGGACCCAGTACTTC. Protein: CASSGYRGRTQYF.

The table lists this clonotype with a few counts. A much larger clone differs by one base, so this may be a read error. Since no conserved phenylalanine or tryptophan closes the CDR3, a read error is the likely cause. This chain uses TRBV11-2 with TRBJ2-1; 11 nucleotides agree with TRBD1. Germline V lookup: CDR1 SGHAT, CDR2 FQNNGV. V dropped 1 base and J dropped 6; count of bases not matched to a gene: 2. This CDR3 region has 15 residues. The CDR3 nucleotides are TGTGCCAGCAGCTTAGGAGGGACAGGGGGCAATGAGCAGTTCTCC. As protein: CASSLGGTGGNEQFS.

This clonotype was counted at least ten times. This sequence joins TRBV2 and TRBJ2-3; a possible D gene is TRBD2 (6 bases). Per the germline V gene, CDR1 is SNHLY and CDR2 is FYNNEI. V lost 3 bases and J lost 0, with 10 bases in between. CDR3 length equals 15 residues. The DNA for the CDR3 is TGTGCCAGCAGTGAGGCGGGGAGTAGCACAGATACGCAGTATTTT. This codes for CASSEAGSSTDTQYF.

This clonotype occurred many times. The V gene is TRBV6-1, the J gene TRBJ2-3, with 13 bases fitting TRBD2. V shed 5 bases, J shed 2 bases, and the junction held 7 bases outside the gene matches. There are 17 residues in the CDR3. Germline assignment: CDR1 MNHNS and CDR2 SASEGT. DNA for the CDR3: TGTGCCAGCAGTTACGTTGGACTAGCGGGGGACACAGATACGCAGTATTTT. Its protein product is CASSYVGLAGDTDTQYF.

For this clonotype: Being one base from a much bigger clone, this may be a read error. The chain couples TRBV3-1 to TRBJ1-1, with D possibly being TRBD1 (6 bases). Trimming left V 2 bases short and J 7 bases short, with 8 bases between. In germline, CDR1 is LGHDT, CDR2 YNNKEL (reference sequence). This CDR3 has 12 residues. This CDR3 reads CASSQNRVEAFF. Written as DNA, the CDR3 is TGTGCCAGCAGCCAAAACAGGGTTGAAGCTTTCTTT.

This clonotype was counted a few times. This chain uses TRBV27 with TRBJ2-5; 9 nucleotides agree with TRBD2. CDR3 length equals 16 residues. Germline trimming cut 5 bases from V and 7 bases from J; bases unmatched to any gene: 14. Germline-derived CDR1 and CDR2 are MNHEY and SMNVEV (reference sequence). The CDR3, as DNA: TGTGCCAGCAGTGCTAACCTCCCACTAGCGGGTGGGACCCAGTACTTC. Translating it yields CASSANLPLAGGTQYF.

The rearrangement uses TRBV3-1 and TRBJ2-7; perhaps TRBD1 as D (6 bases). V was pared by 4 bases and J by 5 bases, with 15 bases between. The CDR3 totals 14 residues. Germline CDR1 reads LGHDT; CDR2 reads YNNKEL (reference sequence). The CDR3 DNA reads TGTGCCAGCAGCCGTATCGACACAGGGAACGAGCAGTACTTC. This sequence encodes CASSRIDTGNEQYF.